The present T cell receptor beta chain was sequenced within a study of blood T cells in healthy people across ages. V gave up 5 bases and J gave up 5 bases; unmatched junction bases: 7. The CDR3 loop spans 13 amino acids. From germline, CDR1 is DFQATT and CDR2 SNEGSKA (reference sequence). Primers used in a second PCR of roughly 6 to 11 cycles were a sample-barcoded 5' primer and a J-beta primer mix. TCRdb ran MiXCR on the 5' RACE reads and lists one entry per CDR3 protein. The sample consists of roughly 800,000 distinct CDR3 sequences, about 26% of them appearing once. This clonotype was seen a few times. Its matching antigen is unknown. General study findings and limits: Naive T cell percentage showed a strong correlation with the diversity of TCR beta. The lack of PBMC sorting stopped any conclusive naive versus antigen-experienced comparison. Both higher diversity and more naive CD4+ cells marked long-lived donors when set against aged donors.

These data were also reused for a study on T cells of mothers and their children. This second study says: Related mother-child pairs showed slightly higher but non-significant overlap than unrelated pairs.

The chain couples TRBV20-1 to TRBJ2-7; 9 nucleotides agree with TRBD2. The specimen sequenced was blood. The source is a boy aged 10-17 years in good health. The CDR3 reads CSAAPGLADEQYF. The CDR3 bases are TGCAGTGCTGCACCGGGACTAGCAGACGAGCAGTACTTC.